This TCR beta chain emerged from a study of beta chain features in type 1 diabetes. General study findings and limits: Equally in patients and controls, PCR might preferentially amplify shorter templates. Naive, central memory and Treg TCRB repertoires seemed to resemble each other more closely in patients than they did in healthy donors. Among all four CD4+ subsets, Type 1 diabetes patients had TCRB CDR3s that were moderately but significantly shorter.

The study reverse transcribed the entire isolated RNA, so it sequenced expressed TCRB transcripts. Sequencing used immunoSEQ multiplex PCR; TCRdb keeps in-frame clones, though not all of them. The sample has approximately 58,000 clones, 50% to 75% seen once. A word on this clone: Antigen unknown.

Per the germline V gene, CDR1 is SGHTA and CDR2 is FQGTGA. The CDR3 length is 13 residues. V was pared by 4 bases and J by 7 bases, with 13 bases between. Sequences were obtained from stem cell memory CD4+ T cells from blood. This TCR came from a woman aged 25 to 39 with type 1 diabetes. The rearrangement uses TRBV7-3 and TRBJ2-5, with a weak D call TRBD1 (6 bases). The CDR3 sequence: CASSSYRESTQYF. CDR3 nucleotides: TGTGCCAGCAGCTCATACAGGGAGTCGACCCAGTACTTC.